This is a list of T cell receptor beta chains from one sample in a study of T cell repertoires in cytomegalovirus infection. In TCRdb, the reads were re-called with MiXCR into one record per CDR3 protein. Here the sample spans some 130,000 distinct CDR3 sequences, 32% being singletons. No antigen is known for these receptors. Sequencing used CD8+ T cells from cultured PBMCs, obtained from culture after CMV antigen stimulation. These receptors came from a human donor in good health (CMV status not recorded). Some clones in this sample may be carry-over from other donors' samples. The CDR3 runs from the conserved cysteine through the conserved F or W. The order of the fields is D gene, V gene, CDR3 protein. D genes are given only for firm matches.

NA,TRBV27,CASSLIDGNEQFF
NA,TRBV29-1,CSVEEGGRGFYGYTF
NA,TRBV10-3,CAISEQADYGYTF
NA,TRBV7-9,CASSLMTDHEQYF
NA,TRBV7-9,CASSLRTGEGYEQYF
TRBD2,TRBV12-3/TRBV12-4,CASRGLAGVETQYF
NA,TRBV4-1,CASSQVSGVISGNTIYF
NA,TRBV20-1,CSAEDLTFAQYF
TRBD1,TRBV14,CASSHTGGRYNEQFF
TRBD1,TRBV4-2,CASSQDLGQGYYEQFF
NA,TRBV12-3/TRBV12-4,CASSRGHLTDTQYF
TRBD2,TRBV19,CASSIRPGGRNTGELFF
TRBD1,TRBV19,CASRLDRGSNTGELFF
NA,TRBV13,CASSPPDSGALGETQYF
NA,TRBV27,CASSPLVQGPTGELFF
NA,TRBV6-2/TRBV6-3,CASSPSWNTEAFF
NA,TRBV7-4,CASSPNRGDTEAFF
NA,TRBV11-2,CASSLEGVGYTF
NA,TRBV5-6,CASSSSGTFYNSPLHF
TRBD2,TRBV4-1,CASSTGLEETQYF
NA,TRBV7-6,CASTDGYNEQFF
NA,TRBV15,CATSRGTGRVAEQYF
NA,TRBV27,CASRAWDKTIYF
NA,TRBV7-2,CASSRYDGNTIYF
NA,TRBV7-9,CASSFGGRNTEAFF
NA,TRBV6-1,CASKGDSNYGYTF
TRBD1,TRBV5-6,CASTQSGTGVQPQHF
NA,TRBV27,CASRLGGVTEAFF
NA,TRBV28,CASSPRVGTEAFF
NA,TRBV12-3/TRBV12-4,CASSLGVSGYEQYF
NA,TRBV7-4,CASSEPVAEAYNEQFF